These T cell receptor beta chains were read from a single sample in a study of blood T cell repertoires in COVID-19. Sequencing was performed with immunoSEQ multiplex PCR; in TCRdb, only in-frame clones are kept and a portion is missing. The sample carries more than 65,000 clones, 70% to 80% recorded once. Sequenced material: peripheral blood. Every receptor here comes from a woman in her seventies with acute or convalescent COVID-19. The CDR3 runs from the conserved cysteine through the conserved F or W. The D gene is left open where the match is weak. Some rows have no size entry. The others give once, few or many, or a class for an expanded clone.

V	J	D	size	CDR3	DNA
TRBV5-4	TRBJ2-5	TRBD1	-	CASSPGQGGQETQYF	TGTGCCAGCAGCCCCGGACAGGGGGGACAGGAGACCCAGTACTTC
TRBV5-6	TRBJ2-1	TRBD2	few	CASSPTSGGFTYNEQFF	TGTGCCAGCAGCCCGACTAGCGGGGGATTCACCTACAATGAGCAGTTCTTC
TRBV6-6	TRBJ2-1	TRBD2	-	CASSYSGAGASEFF	TGTGCCAGCAGTTACTCGGGCGCGGGAGCGTCTGAGTTCTTC
TRBV9	TRBJ2-3	-	-	CASSVKGARGDTQYF	TGTGCCAGCAGCGTTAAGGGGGCGCGGGGAGATACGCAGTATTTT
TRBV5-1	TRBJ2-1	-	-	CASSLEPGRSYNEQFF	TGCGCCAGCAGCTTGGAGCCAGGTCGGTCCTACAATGAGCAGTTCTTC
TRBV6-1	TRBJ1-2	-	-	CASSEVWGEDYGYTF	TGTGCCAGCAGTGAAGTATGGGGAGAAGACTATGGCTACACCTTC
TRBV4-3	TRBJ1-1	TRBD1	-	CASSQDFQGVNTEAFF	TGCGCCAGCAGCCAAGACTTCCAGGGGGTGAACACTGAAGCTTTCTTT
TRBV27	TRBJ2-2	-	-	CASRYRYTGELFF	TGTGCCAGCAGATATCGTTACACCGGGGAGCTGTTTTTT
TRBV5-1	TRBJ1-1	TRBD1	-	CASSLVGQANTEAFF	TGCGCCAGCAGCTTGGTGGGACAGGCAAACACTGAAGCTTTCTTT
TRBV29-1	TRBJ1-1	-	-	CSVPVGAQPNTEAFF	TGCAGCGTCCCCGTGGGGGCCCAGCCAAACACTGAAGCTTTCTTT
TRBV5-1	TRBJ1-1	TRBD1	-	CASSVTGTEAFF	TGCGCCAGCAGCGTGACAGGGACTGAAGCTTTCTTT
TRBV28	TRBJ1-1	-	-	CASSLFRNTEAFF	TGTGCCAGCAGTTTATTCAGGAACACTGAAGCTTTCTTT
TRBV13	TRBJ1-2	TRBD1	-	CASIGGGTGKPNYGYTF	TGTGCCAGCATCGGAGGGGGGACAGGGAAACCTAACTATGGCTACACCTTC
TRBV7-6	TRBJ2-6	-	-	CASSLSHHPGANVLTF	TGTGCCAGCAGCTTAAGCCACCACCCTGGGGCCAACGTCCTGACTTTC
TRBV6-5	TRBJ1-3	-	-	CASSAGVHGNTIYF	TGTGCCAGCAGCGCCGGGGTCCATGGAAACACCATATATTTT
TRBV23-1	TRBJ2-7	-	-	CASSPERQAKIGYEQYF	TGCGCCAGCAGTCCCGAGAGACAGGCTAAAATCGGGTACGAGCAGTACTTC
TRBV5-1	TRBJ2-1	TRBD1	-	CASSHAGGTYNEQFF	TGCGCCAGCAGCCATGCAGGGGGAACCTACAATGAGCAGTTCTTC
TRBV29-1	TRBJ1-2	-	-	CSVSGVGGFYGYTF	TGCAGCGTGTCAGGGGTAGGAGGTTTCTATGGCTACACCTTC
TRBV9	TRBJ1-4	-	-	CASSAPRSNEKLFF	TGTGCCAGCAGCGCGCCTCGGTCTAATGAAAAACTGTTTTTT
TRBV28	TRBJ1-5	TRBD1	-	CASSDRGNQPQHF	TGTGCCAGCAGCGACAGGGGAAATCAGCCCCAGCATTTT
TRBV5-5	TRBJ2-7	-	-	CASSSTLDEQYF	TGTGCCAGCAGCTCCACCTTAGACGAGCAGTACTTC
TRBV19	TRBJ2-6	TRBD1	few	CASTGQGRVGANVLTF	TGTGCCAGTACCGGACAGGGAAGGGTTGGGGCCAACGTCCTGACTTTC
TRBV6-5	TRBJ1-1	-	few	CASSYSGRGGTEAFF	TGTGCCAGCAGTTACTCAGGGCGGGGAGGTACTGAAGCTTTCTTT
TRBV3-1/TRBV3-2	TRBJ1-1	-	-	CASSPGSRHTEAFF	TGTGCCAGCAGCCCAGGGTCACGGCACACTGAAGCTTTCTTT
TRBV7-9	TRBJ2-7	TRBD2	-	CASTLSTAGPAHEQYF	TGTGCCAGCACCCTTTCCACAGCGGGACCCGCCCACGAGCAGTACTTC
TRBV5-1	TRBJ1-1	-	once	CASSLGGRGGNTEAFF	TGCGCCAGCAGCTTGGGAGGTCGCGGGGGGAACACTGAAGCTTTCTTT
TRBV24-1	TRBJ2-3	TRBD1	-	CATSGLQGFQPSTDTQYF	TGTGCCACCAGTGGCTTACAGGGGTTTCAACCTAGCACAGATACGCAGTATTTT
TRBV27	TRBJ2-3	TRBD1	-	CASSFRGQGQYF	TGTGCCAGCAGTTTCCGTGGACAGGGGCAGTATTTT
TRBV11-1	TRBJ2-5	-	once	CASSLRRGRETQYF	TGTGCCAGCAGCTTAAGGCGGGGACGGGAGACCCAGTACTTC
TRBV5-1	TRBJ1-4	TRBD1	few	CASSFGAGGGEKLFF	TGCGCCAGCAGCTTTGGGGCAGGGGGCGGCGAAAAACTGTTTTTT
TRBV6-5	TRBJ2-1	-	few	CASSPAGFQGNEQFF	TGTGCCAGCAGCCCCGCAGGGTTCCAGGGGAATGAGCAGTTCTTC
TRBV19	TRBJ1-5	TRBD1	few	CASSPGTGGATGGPQHF	TGTGCCAGTAGTCCCGGGACAGGGGGCGCGACGGGGGGACCCCAGCATTTT
TRBV25-1	TRBJ2-2	-	-	CASSERATGELFF	TGTGCCAGCAGTGAGAGGGCCACCGGGGAGCTGTTTTTT
TRBV27	TRBJ1-4	TRBD1	-	CASSLGQGNEKLFF	TGTGCCAGCAGTTTAGGACAGGGTAACGAAAAACTGTTTTTT
TRBV2	TRBJ1-4	-	many	CASSYARDPSEKLFF	TGTGCCAGCAGTTACGCCAGGGATCCGAGTGAAAAACTGTTTTTT
TRBV2	TRBJ2-7	TRBD2	-	CASRTTTGGSPYEQYF	TGTGCCAGCAGAACCACCACTGGCGGGAGTCCTTACGAGCAGTACTTC
TRBV15	TRBJ1-6	-	-	CATSREKQTNSPLHF	TGTGCCACCAGCAGAGAAAAACAGACGAATTCACCCCTCCACTTT
TRBV19	TRBJ2-1	TRBD2	-	CASSMARTRTSYNEQFF	TGTGCCAGTAGTATGGCCAGGACTAGAACCTCCTACAATGAGCAGTTCTTC
TRBV5-1	TRBJ2-2	-	-	CASSLDSGSGELFF	TGCGCCAGCAGCTTGGATTCGGGGTCCGGGGAGCTGTTTTTT
TRBV11-3	TRBJ2-1	-	-	CASSLNRANEQFF	TGTGCCAGCAGCTTAAACAGGGCTAATGAGCAGTTCTTC
TRBV2	TRBJ2-7	TRBD2	-	CASRLGGLPYEQYF	TGTGCCAGCAGGCTCGGGGGACTACCCTACGAGCAGTACTTC
TRBV7-9	TRBJ1-6	TRBD1	once	CASSLRDRSSSYNSPLHF	TGTGCCAGCAGCTTAAGGGACAGGTCGAGCTCCTATAATTCACCCCTCCACTTT
TRBV14	TRBJ2-2	-	-	CASSLGQGYPGELFF	TGTGCCAGCAGCCTGGGTCAGGGATATCCCGGGGAGCTGTTTTTT
TRBV7-2	TRBJ1-5	TRBD1	-	CASSPRQGLQPQHF	TGTGCCAGCAGCCCCCGACAGGGCCTCCAGCCCCAGCATTTT
TRBV5-4	TRBJ2-7	TRBD2	-	CASSDGTSAVPYEQYF	TGTGCCAGCAGCGACGGGACTAGCGCTGTTCCCTACGAGCAGTACTTC
TRBV5-6	TRBJ1-2	-	once	CASRLTTGGYTF	TGTGCCAGCAGGCTGACGACAGGTGGCTACACCTTC
TRBV3-1/TRBV3-2	TRBJ1-1	-	-	CASSQWARGMSREAFF	TGTGCCAGCAGCCAATGGGCCAGGGGAATGAGTCGGGAAGCTTTCTTT
TRBV18	TRBJ2-7	TRBD2	-	CASSPAGGNEQYF	TGTGCCAGCTCACCGGCGGGAGGAAACGAGCAGTACTTC
TRBV15	TRBJ1-1	TRBD1	-	CATSRGVRGQDTEAFF	TGTGCCACCAGCAGAGGTGTTAGGGGGCAGGACACTGAAGCTTTCTTT